This TCR beta chain was found in a study of cytomegalovirus exposure and HLA in healthy donors. PCR employed 60 Vbeta and 13 Jbeta primers. Profiling relied on immunoSEQ multiplex PCR, and the TCRdb table lists in-frame clones only, not all of them. In the table there are 95,000 to 150,000 clones, around 67% of which are singletons. Comments on this clone: Its antigen remains unknown.

Overall study results and limits: Highly shared sequence variants in one cluster were likely a sequencing artifact. Presence/absence analyses assumed roughly uniform sequencing depth across donors, which may not hold.

Germline V lookup: CDR1 LNHDA, CDR2 SQIVND (reference sequence). This CDR3 has 14 amino acids. V dropped 8 bases and J dropped 0 bases, with 11 bases sitting between them. This rearrangement joins TRBV19 to TRBJ1-3; no definite D call. The sample taken for sequencing was PBMCs. The clonotype originates from a man in his sixties in good health and CMV-seropositive. The CDR3 DNA is TGTGCCAGTCGAGAACAGCACTCTGGAAACACCATATATTTT. Translation gives CASREQHSGNTIYF.